These 13 T cell receptor beta chains were sequenced from one sample in a study of blood T cells in healthy people across ages. Using a J-beta primer mix together with a sample-barcoded 5' primer, a second PCR was run for 7 to 11 cycles. TCRdb called the 5' RACE reads again in MiXCR, with one record for every CDR3 protein. This table holds more than 700,000 distinct CDR3 sequences, about 42% found once. Sequenced input: blood. The source of these receptors is a man older than 75 in good health.

CDR3 sequence reads: CASSPVSYNEQYF. As DNA, the CDR3 is TGTGCCAGCTCACCCGTCTCCTACAATGAGCAGTACTTC. The chain employs TRBV18 and TRBJ2-5, with unresolved D. The CDR3 is 13 amino acids. With 3 bases removed from V and 11 bases from J, the gap between germline ends came to 16 bases. Germline assignment: CDR1 KGHSH and CDR2 LQKENI.

V and J are TRBV24-1 and TRBJ2-1; D unresolved. The CDR3 consists of 17 residues. The V end lost 3 bases, the J end lost 8 bases, and 22 bases lay between the germline ends. CDR1 and CDR2 from the germline V gene are KGHDR and SFDVKD. Here the CDR3 reads CATSDRTAQSPYDEQFF. CDR3 DNA sequence: TGTGCCACCAGTGATCGAACGGCACAGAGTCCTTACGATGAGCAGTTCTTC.

The rearrangement joins TRBV28 to TRBJ2-5; possible D gene TRBD2, 5 bases. Trimming cost V 5 bases and J 4 bases, with 35 bases left between them. The germline CDR1 and CDR2 sequences are MDHEN and SYDVKM. This CDR3 is built from 21 residues. The CDR3 DNA is TGTGCCAGCAGTCTAGCTGGACCGGAGAGCGTCTCCCGTGAGCGAGGAGAGACCCAGTACTTC. This sequence encodes CASSLAGPESVSRERGETQYF.

Of note for this clonotype: Being one base from a much bigger clone, this may be a read error. The chain links TRBV20-1 to TRBJ2-1; 8 bases fit TRBD2. Germline V gene data show CDR1 as DFQATT and CDR2 as SNEGSKA (reference sequence). This CDR3 has 14 amino acids. CDR3 in amino acids: CSARAGGSYSEQFF. The CDR3 DNA is TGCAGTGCTAGGGCGGGAGGCTCCTACAGTGAGCAGTTCTTC.

This clonotype showed up just a few times. The chain links TRBV12-3 or TRBV12-4 to TRBJ1-5; D gene unclear. CDR3 length equals 14 residues. V shed 4 bases and J shed 0 bases, with 7 bases lying between them. The CDR3 DNA reads as TGTGCCAGCAGTTCGCCGGGTAGCAATCAGCCCCAGCATTTT. It translates to CASSSPGSNQPQHF.

This clonotype was counted a few times. The gene calls are TRBV4-2 and TRBJ2-3; 8 bases align to TRBD2. This CDR3 is built from 15 residues. Losses at the gene ends were 0 bases for V and 1 base for J; bases not matched to a gene: 0. Germline V gene data show CDR1 as LGHNA and CDR2 as YNFKEQ. The CDR3 coding sequence is TGTGCCAGCAGCCAAGAACTAGCGGGCACAGATACGCAGTATTTT. Translating it yields CASSQELAGTDTQYF.

The table lists this clonotype with many counts. The rearrangement links TRBV5-6 to TRBJ2-1, with TRBD2 identical over 15 bases. Looked up from germline, CDR1 is SGHDT and CDR2 is YYEEEE. V trimming: 4 bases; J trimming: 3 bases; junction bases outside the gene matches: 5. CDR3 length equals 17 residues. CDR3 sequence: CASSKGLAGGGYNEQFF. The CDR3 DNA reads as TGTGCCAGCAGCAAGGGACTAGCGGGAGGTGGCTACAATGAGCAGTTCTTC. The full variable domain, completed using reference TRBV5-6 and TRBJ2-1, is DAGVTQSPTHLIKTRGQQVTLRCSPKSGHDTVSWYQQALGQGPQFIFQYYEEEERQRGNFPDRFSGHQFPNYSSELNVNALLLGDSALYLCASSKGLAGGGYNEQFFGPGTRLTVL.

This clonotype was picked up many times. The rearrangement links TRBV5-1 to TRBJ2-1; perhaps TRBD2 as D (6 bases). Germline values: CDR1 SGHRS, CDR2 YFSETQ. This CDR3 is built from 14 residues. Trimming removed 2 bases from V and 6 bases from J, with 12 bases in between. The CDR3 nucleotides are TGCGCCAGCAGCTTTGGGCGGGAAGGCAATGAGCAGTTCTTC. As protein: CASSFGREGNEQFF.

CDR3 in amino acids: CASSALGGNTDTQYF. The CDR3, as DNA: TGTGCCAGCAGCGCGCTCGGGGGGAACACAGATACGCAGTATTTT. V is TRBV6-1 and J is TRBJ2-3, with 7 bases identical to TRBD2. Trimming removed 6 bases from V and 2 bases from J; junction bases left unmatched: 8. Germline V gives CDR1 MNHNS, CDR2 SASEGT. This CDR3 has 15 residues.

The genes are TRBV2 and TRBJ1-4; unclear D gene. CDR3 length equals 14 residues. V shed 7 bases and J shed 3 bases, with 12 bases lying between them. The germline gives CDR1 SNHLY, CDR2 FYNNEI. The CDR3 here is CASILRASNEKLFF. Here the CDR3 DNA reads TGTGCCAGCATTCTAAGGGCTTCTAATGAAAAACTGTTTTTT.

This chain joins TRBV5-4 and TRBJ2-7; 8 bases line up with TRBD2. J gave up 5 bases and V 1 base, and 8 bases lay outside the gene matches. Germline assignment: CDR1 SGHNT and CDR2 YYREEE (reference sequence). The CDR3 extends over 15 amino acids. DNA for the CDR3: TGTGCCAGCAGCTTGACCGGGACTAGGGTACACGAGCAGTACTTC. The encoded protein is CASSLTGTRVHEQYF.

This clonotype was seen more than once but under ten times. The V and J genes are TRBV7-3 and TRBJ1-1; 8 bases match TRBD1. CDR3 length: 15 amino acids. Germline V lookup: CDR1 SGHTA, CDR2 FQGTGA. V dropped 1 base and J dropped 5; count of bases not matched to a gene: 6. This chain's CDR3 is CASSLMGRGRTEAFF. The DNA for the CDR3 is TGTGCCAGCAGCTTAATGGGCAGGGGGCGAACTGAAGCTTTCTTT.

This clonotype was detected a few times. The genes are TRBV5-1 and TRBJ2-5; 7 bases line up with TRBD2. The germline V gene has CDR1 SGHRS and CDR2 YFSETQ. V gave up 4 bases and J gave up 6 bases; unmatched junction bases: 9. The CDR3 loop spans 14 amino acids. The CDR3 region is CASSPQREGKTQYF. The CDR3 DNA is TGCGCCAGCAGCCCCCAGAGGGAGGGAAAGACCCAGTACTTC.